This section outlines one T cell receptor beta chain sequence together with its context. Its target is unknown. The repertoire was sequenced with immunoSEQ multiplex PCR; TCRdb's copy has only in-frame clones and lacks some. The data contain roughly 7,000 clones, roughly 60% of them singletons. The V gene lost 3 bases and the J gene lost 8 bases, with 20 bases spanning the gap. This CDR3 is 16 amino acids long. Germline V CDR1 and CDR2: KGHSH, LQKENI. The data are from a study of coeliac disease. Cells were frozen in aliquots of around 500,000, and one aliquot per fraction was sequenced. Study-level results: Few TRB amino acid sequences were shared between samples; most were unique.

Sequenced sample: lymphocytes from the gut lamina propria. This chain connects TRBV18 to TRBJ2-1, with D maybe TRBD2 (5 bases). The sequence derives from a man between 60 and 75 years old with celiac disease on a gluten-free diet. The CDR3 region has the DNA TGTGCCAGCTCACCGCCGGAGAGGGCGGCTCGCGATGAGCAGTTCTTC. Translation gives CASSPPERAARDEQFF.